This is a list of T cell receptor beta chains from one sample in a study of blood T cell repertoires in COVID-19. Measured with immunoSEQ multiplex PCR; TCRdb has only the in-frame clones, and not every one. The sample holds under 400,000 clones, around 90% seen once. Sequences were obtained from peripheral blood. The receptors come from a woman aged 55-69 years with COVID-19, enrolled during active disease. Both conserved end residues are part of each CDR3. Fields, in order: V gene, D gene, J gene, clone size, CDR3 protein, CDR3 DNA. The D gene is left open where the match is weak. Rows may omit the clone size; those that give it use once, few, many or a size class.

>TRBV15|NA|TRBJ2-7|NA
CATSREGGGLYEQYF
TGTGCCACCAGCAGAGAGGGCGGGGGCCTGTACGAGCAGTACTTC
>TRBV9|TRBD1|TRBJ1-2|NA
CASSPTSDRVVYGYTF
TGTGCCAGCAGCCCCACCTCGGACAGGGTGGTCTATGGCTACACCTTC
>TRBV6-1|TRBD1|TRBJ2-2|NA
CASSEPLGTGAGELFF
TGTGCCAGCAGTGAACCCTTGGGGACAGGGGCCGGGGAGCTGTTTTTT
>TRBV27|NA|TRBJ1-6|NA
CASSPLLSSYNSPLHF
TGTGCCAGCAGTCCCCTACTGAGCTCCTATAATTCACCCCTCCACTTT
>TRBV7-9|NA|TRBJ2-1|once
CASIGGYNEQFF
TGTGCCAGCATCGGGGGATACAATGAGCAGTTCTTC
>TRBV6-5|NA|TRBJ1-3|few
CASSRRREGTMSF
TGTGCCAGCAGTCGCCGACGGGAAGGGACAATGTCTTTT
>TRBV24-1|NA|TRBJ1-2|NA
CATVPCGYTF
TGTGCCACCGTCCCTTGTGGCTACACCTTC
>TRBV7-6|NA|TRBJ1-2|NA
CASSLVQEPSNYGYTF
TGTGCCAGCAGCTTAGTACAGGAACCAAGCAACTATGGCTACACCTTC
>TRBV28|TRBD1|TRBJ1-2|NA
CASSLTRRQGTYGYTF
TGTGCCAGCAGCTTAACCAGGAGACAGGGTACCTATGGCTACACCTTC
>TRBV4-2|NA|TRBJ2-1|NA
CASSQQFRRQFF
TGTGCCAGCAGCCAACAATTCCGCAGGCAGTTCTTC
>TRBV28|NA|TRBJ1-1|NA
CASSVRVTEAFF
TGTGCCAGCAGCGTCAGGGTAACTGAAGCTTTCTTT
>TRBV6-6|TRBD2|TRBJ2-2|NA
CASSVAGGTNTGELFF
TGTGCCAGCAGCGTAGCGGGGGGGACTAACACCGGGGAGCTGTTTTTT
>TRBV3-1/TRBV3-2|NA|TRBJ1-2|NA
CASSHALTEGYTF
TGTGCCAGCAGCCATGCTTTGACGGAGGGCTACACCTTC
>TRBV28|TRBD1|TRBJ1-1|NA
CASSLGQGNTEAFF
TGTGCCAGCAGCCTTGGACAGGGGAACACTGAAGCTTTCTTT
>TRBV4-1|NA|TRBJ1-1|NA
CASSQPVGGNTEAFF
TGCGCCAGCAGCCAGCCTGTGGGGGGTAACACTGAAGCTTTCTTT
>TRBV18|TRBD2|TRBJ2-1|NA
CASSPRGPSGLNNEQFF
TGTGCCAGCTCACCAAGAGGGCCTAGCGGACTAAACAATGAGCAGTTCTTC
>TRBV19|NA|TRBJ1-5|NA
CASSIGEFTQPQHF
TGTGCCAGTAGTATCGGGGAATTCACTCAGCCCCAGCATTTT